One and the same sample provided the 4 T cell receptor beta chains below, sequenced in a study of read filtering for tumor transcriptome and immune sequencing. From around 440 ng of RNA, a library with molecular barcoded alpha/delta and beta/gamma adaptors was made. MiXCR, applied by TCRdb to the reads, yields one record per CDR3 protein. The table records some 130,000 distinct CDR3 sequences, 13% of them present only once. Sequencing was performed on a population of CD138-negative cells sorted from bone marrow. The receptors shown here come from a donor at least 40 years old with multiple myeloma.

At least ten counts were recorded for this clonotype. The rearrangement links TRBV12-3 or TRBV12-4 to TRBJ1-5, with D maybe TRBD1 (5 bases). The germline V and J ends were trimmed by 3 bases and 0 bases, with 9 bases remaining between them. CDR3 length: 15 amino acids. This CDR3 is CASSLLGDSNQPQHF. CDR3 sequence (DNA): TGTGCCAGCAGTTTGCTAGGGGATAGCAATCAGCCCCAGCATTTT.

As concerns this clonotype: One junction end disagrees with the germline gene, perhaps due to a read error. This chain joins TRBV20-1 and TRBJ2-1; TRBD1 is a possible D gene (7 bases). In germline, CDR1 is DFQATT, CDR2 SNEGSKA (reference sequence). The CDR3 is 16 amino acids. CDR3 region: CRARGGGRSGYNGQFF. The CDR3 nucleotides read TGCAGAGCTAGAGGAGGGGGCAGAAGCGGCTACAATGGGCAGTTCTTC.

This clonotype was seen ten or more times. The gene calls are TRBV19 and TRBJ1-5, with D unclear. The CDR3 covers 13 residues. Trimming removed 3 bases at V and 5 bases at J, with 8 bases between. Germline lookup yields CDR1 LNHDA and CDR2 SQIVND (reference sequence). The CDR3, as DNA: TGTGCCAGTAGTATTCAGTTGTATCAGCCCCAGCATTTT. Its protein product is CASSIQLYQPQHF.

On this clonotype: One end of the junction does not line up with germline, which may come from a read error. The chain links TRBV5-1 to TRBJ1-1, with D tentatively TRBD1 (5 bases). This CDR3 spans 14 amino acids. Germline V gives CDR1 SGHRS, CDR2 YFSETQ. The CDR3 here is CASSGAQVNTEAFF. The CDR3, as DNA: TGCGCCAGCAGCGGAGCACAGGTGAACACGGAAGCTTTCTTT.